Listed here is a single TCR beta chain. The PCR had 60 Vbeta and 13 Jbeta primers. Data came from immunoSEQ multiplex PCR; TCRdb stores just in-frame clones and leaves some out. There are tens of thousands of clones in the sample; roughly 78% occur only once, and approximately 4.8% lies in the top ten. This sample is drawn from a study of cytomegalovirus exposure and HLA in healthy donors. Study information: Most genotyped donors, roughly 80% of roughly 400, had Caucasian-associated genetic ancestry.

Whereas donors were nominally healthy upon sampling, unrecorded immune exposures were probable. There are 15 residues in the CDR3. Trimming removed 1 base at V and 6 bases at J, with 13 bases between. Germline V lookup: CDR1 SGHDT, CDR2 YYEEEE. This TCR derives from a male donor in good health and CMV-seropositive. The V call is TRBV5-6, the J call TRBJ2-2; D might be TRBD2 (5 bases). Material for sequencing was PBMCs. In DNA form, the CDR3 reads TGTGCCAGCAGCTTGTTACCAGGAGCGGCCGGGGAGCTGTTTTTT. Protein product: CASSLLPGAAGELFF.